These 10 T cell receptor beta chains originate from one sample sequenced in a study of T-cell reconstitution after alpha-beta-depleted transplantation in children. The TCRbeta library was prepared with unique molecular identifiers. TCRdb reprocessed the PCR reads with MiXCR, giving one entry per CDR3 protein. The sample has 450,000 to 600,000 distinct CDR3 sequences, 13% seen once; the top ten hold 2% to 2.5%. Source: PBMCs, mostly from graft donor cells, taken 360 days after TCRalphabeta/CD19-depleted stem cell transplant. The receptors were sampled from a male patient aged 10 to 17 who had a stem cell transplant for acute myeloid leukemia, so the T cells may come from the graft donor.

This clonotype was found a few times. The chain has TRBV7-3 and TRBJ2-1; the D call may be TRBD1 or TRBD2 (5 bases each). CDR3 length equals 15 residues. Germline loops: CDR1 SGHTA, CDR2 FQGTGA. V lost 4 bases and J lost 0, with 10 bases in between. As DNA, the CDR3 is TGTGCCAGCAGCTGGGGGTTTAGCTCCTACAATGAGCAGTTCTTC. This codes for CASSWGFSSYNEQFF. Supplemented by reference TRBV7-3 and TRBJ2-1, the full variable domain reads GAGVSQTPSNKVTEKGKYVELRCDPISGHTALYWYRQSLGQGPEFLIYFQGTGAADDSGLPNDRFFAVRPEGSVSTLKIQRTERGDSAVYLCASSWGFSSYNEQFFGPGTRLTVL.

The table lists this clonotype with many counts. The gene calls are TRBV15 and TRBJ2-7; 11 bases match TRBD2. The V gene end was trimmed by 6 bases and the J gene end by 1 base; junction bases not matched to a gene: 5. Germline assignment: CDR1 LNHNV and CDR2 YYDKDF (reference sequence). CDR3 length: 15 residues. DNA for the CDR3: TGTGCCACCAGTAGCGGGAGGGCGGGATCCTACGAGCAGTACTTC. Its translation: CATSSGRAGSYEQYF. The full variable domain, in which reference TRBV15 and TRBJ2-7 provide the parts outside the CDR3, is DAMVIQNPRYQVTQFGKPVTLSCSQTLNHNVMYWYQQKSSQAPKLLFHYYDKDFNNEADTPDNFQSRRPNTSFCFLDIRSPGLGDTAMYLCATSSGRAGSYEQYFGPGTRLTVT.

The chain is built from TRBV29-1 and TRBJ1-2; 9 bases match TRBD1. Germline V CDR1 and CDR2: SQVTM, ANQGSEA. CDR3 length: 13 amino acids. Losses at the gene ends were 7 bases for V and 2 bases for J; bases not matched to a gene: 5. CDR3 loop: CSATGGTNYGYTF. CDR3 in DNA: TGCAGCGCCACAGGGGGCACAAACTATGGCTACACCTTC.

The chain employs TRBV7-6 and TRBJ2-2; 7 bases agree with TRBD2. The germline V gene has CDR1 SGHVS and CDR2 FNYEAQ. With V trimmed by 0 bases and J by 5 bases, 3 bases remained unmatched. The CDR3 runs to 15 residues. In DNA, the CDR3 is TGTGCCAGCAGCTTAGCCGGGGAGGGGACCGGGGAGCTGTTTTTT. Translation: CASSLAGEGTGELFF. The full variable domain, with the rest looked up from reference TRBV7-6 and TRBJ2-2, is GAGVSQSPRYKVTKRGQDVALRCDPISGHVSLYWYRQALGQGPEFLTYFNYEAQQDKSGLPNDRFSAERPEGSISTLTIQRTEQRDSAMYRCASSLAGEGTGELFFGEGSRLTVL.

DNA of the CDR3: TGTGCCAGCTCACCCCGGGACAAATGGGGGTACGAGCAGTACTTC. This encodes CASSPRDKWGYEQYF. V gene TRBV18 combines with J gene TRBJ2-7, with D possibly being TRBD1 (6 bases). The CDR3 consists of 15 residues. V lost 3 bases and J lost 4, with 16 bases in between. The germline gives CDR1 KGHSH, CDR2 LQKENI.

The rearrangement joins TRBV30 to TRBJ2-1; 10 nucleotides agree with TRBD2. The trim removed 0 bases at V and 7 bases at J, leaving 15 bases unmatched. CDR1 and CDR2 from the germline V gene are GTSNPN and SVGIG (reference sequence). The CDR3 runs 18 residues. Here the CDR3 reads CAWSVSGPTSGILNEQFF. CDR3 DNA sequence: TGTGCCTGGAGTGTAAGTGGTCCCACTAGCGGGATTTTGAATGAGCAGTTCTTC.

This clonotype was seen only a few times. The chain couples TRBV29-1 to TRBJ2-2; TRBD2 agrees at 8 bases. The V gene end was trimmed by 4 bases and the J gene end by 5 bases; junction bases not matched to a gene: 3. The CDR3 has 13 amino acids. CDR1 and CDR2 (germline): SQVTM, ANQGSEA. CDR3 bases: TGCAGCGTTGGACGGGGGGGAACCGGGGAGCTGTTTTTT. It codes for CSVGRGGTGELFF.

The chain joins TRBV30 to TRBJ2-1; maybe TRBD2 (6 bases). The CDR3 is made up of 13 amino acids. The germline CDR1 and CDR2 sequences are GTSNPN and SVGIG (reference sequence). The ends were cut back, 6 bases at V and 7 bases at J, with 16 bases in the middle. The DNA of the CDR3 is TGTGCCTGCAGCCGGGACTTAAGGAATGAGCAGTTCTTC. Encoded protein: CACSRDLRNEQFF. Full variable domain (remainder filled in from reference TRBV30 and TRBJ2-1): SQTIHQWPATLVQPVGSPLSLECTVEGTSNPNLYWYRQAAGRGLQLLFYSVGIGQISSEVPQNLSASRPQDRQFILSSKKLLLSDSGFYLCACSRDLRNEQFFGPGTRLTVL.

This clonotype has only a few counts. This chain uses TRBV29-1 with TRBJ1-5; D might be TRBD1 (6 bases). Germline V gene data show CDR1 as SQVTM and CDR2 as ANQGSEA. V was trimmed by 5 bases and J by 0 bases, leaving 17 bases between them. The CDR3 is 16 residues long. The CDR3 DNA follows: TGCAGCGTTCAACGCAGGGGCGTAAATAGCAATCAGCCCCAGCATTTT. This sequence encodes CSVQRRGVNSNQPQHF.

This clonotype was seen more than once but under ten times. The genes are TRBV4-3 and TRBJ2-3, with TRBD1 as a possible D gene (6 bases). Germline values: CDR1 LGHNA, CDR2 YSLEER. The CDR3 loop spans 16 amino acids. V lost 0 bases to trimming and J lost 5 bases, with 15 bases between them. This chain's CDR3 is CASSQDRPGAGDTQYF. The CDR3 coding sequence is TGCGCCAGCAGCCAAGATAGGCCAGGGGCTGGAGATACGCAGTATTTT.